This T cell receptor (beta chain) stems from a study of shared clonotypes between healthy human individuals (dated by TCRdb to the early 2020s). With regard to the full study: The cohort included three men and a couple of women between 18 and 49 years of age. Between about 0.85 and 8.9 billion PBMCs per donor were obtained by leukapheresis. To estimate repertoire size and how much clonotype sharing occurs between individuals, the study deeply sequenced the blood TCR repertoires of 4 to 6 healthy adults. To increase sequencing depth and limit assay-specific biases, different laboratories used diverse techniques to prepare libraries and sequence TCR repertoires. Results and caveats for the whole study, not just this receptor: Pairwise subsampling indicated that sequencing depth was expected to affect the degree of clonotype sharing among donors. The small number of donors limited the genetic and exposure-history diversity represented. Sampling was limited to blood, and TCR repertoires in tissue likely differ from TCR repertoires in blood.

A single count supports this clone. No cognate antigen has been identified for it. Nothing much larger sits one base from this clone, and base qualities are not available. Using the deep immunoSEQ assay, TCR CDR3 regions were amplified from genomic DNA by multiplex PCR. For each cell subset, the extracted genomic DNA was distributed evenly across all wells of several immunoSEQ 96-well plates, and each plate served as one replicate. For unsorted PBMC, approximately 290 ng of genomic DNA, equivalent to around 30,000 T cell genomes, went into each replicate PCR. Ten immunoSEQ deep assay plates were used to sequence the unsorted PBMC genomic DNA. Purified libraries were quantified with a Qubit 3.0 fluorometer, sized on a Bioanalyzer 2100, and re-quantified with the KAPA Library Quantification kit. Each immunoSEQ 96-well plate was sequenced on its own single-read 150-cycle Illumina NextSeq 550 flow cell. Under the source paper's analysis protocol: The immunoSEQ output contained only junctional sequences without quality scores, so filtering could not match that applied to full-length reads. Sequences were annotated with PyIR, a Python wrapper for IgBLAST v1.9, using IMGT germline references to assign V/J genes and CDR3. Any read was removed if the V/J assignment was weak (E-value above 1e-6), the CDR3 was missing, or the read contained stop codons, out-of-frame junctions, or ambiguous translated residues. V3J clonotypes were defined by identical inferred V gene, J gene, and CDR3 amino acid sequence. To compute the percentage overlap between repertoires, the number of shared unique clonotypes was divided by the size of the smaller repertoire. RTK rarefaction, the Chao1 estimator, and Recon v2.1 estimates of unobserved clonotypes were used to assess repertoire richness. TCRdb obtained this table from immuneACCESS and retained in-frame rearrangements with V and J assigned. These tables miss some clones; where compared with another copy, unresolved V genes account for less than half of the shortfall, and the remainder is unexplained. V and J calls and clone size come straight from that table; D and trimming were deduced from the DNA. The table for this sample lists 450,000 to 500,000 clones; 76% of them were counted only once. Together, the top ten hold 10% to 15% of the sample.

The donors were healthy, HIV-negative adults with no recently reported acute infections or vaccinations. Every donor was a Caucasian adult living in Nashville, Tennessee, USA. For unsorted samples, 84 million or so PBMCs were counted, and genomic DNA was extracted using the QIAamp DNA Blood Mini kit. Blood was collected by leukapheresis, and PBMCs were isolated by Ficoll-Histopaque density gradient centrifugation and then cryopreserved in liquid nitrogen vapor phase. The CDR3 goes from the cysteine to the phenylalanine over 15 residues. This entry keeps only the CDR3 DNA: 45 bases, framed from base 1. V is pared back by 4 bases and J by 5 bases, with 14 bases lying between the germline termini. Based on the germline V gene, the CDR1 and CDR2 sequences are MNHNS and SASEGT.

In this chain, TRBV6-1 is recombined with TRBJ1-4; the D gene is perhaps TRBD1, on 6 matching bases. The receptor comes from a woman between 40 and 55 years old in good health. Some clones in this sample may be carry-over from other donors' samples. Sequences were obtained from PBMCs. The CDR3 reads CASSVSTGRNEKLFF. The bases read TGTGCCAGCAGTGTTTCGACAGGCCGGAATGAAAAACTGTTTTTT.